A selection of T cell receptor beta chains follows, all from one sample in a study of OX40 agonist ivuxolimab in advanced cancers. Clones were read by immunoSEQ multiplex PCR, and TCRdb kept only the in-frame ones, dropping some. The profile shows some 55,000 clones, roughly 90% of them singletons. The starting material was CD4+ or CD8+ T cells sorted from blood, obtained in a trial of the OX40 agonist ivuxolimab. The receptors stem from an adult with an advanced solid tumor such as melanoma, head and neck, liver or kidney cancer. CDR3s include the opening cysteine and the closing phenylalanine or tryptophan. D genes are given only for firm matches. The size field is filled for only some rows; it gives once, few, many or a size class.

cdr3_aa: CASSLVSRGTSGANVLTF; cdr3_nt: TGCGCCAGCAGCTTGGTGTCCAGGGGGACCTCTGGGGCCAACGTCCTGACTTTC; d_call: TRBD1; clone_size: NA; j_call: TRBJ2-6; v_call: TRBV5-1
cdr3_aa: CASSLRPGGSGETQYF; cdr3_nt: TGTGCCAGCAGCTTACGTCCCGGGGGATCCGGGGAGACCCAGTACTTC; d_call: NA; clone_size: NA; j_call: TRBJ2-5; v_call: TRBV5-6
cdr3_aa: CAITGGQSYEQYF; cdr3_nt: TGTGCCATCACAGGGGGACAGTCCTACGAGCAGTACTTC; d_call: TRBD1; clone_size: NA; j_call: TRBJ2-7; v_call: TRBV6-5
cdr3_aa: CASSLDEGRTEAFF; cdr3_nt: TGCGCCAGCAGCTTGGATGAGGGGAGGACTGAAGCTTTCTTT; d_call: NA; clone_size: NA; j_call: TRBJ1-1; v_call: TRBV5-1
cdr3_aa: CASSSYEPGQTEKLFF; cdr3_nt: TGTGCCAGCAGCTCGTATGAGCCGGGACAGACTGAAAAACTGTTTTTT; d_call: TRBD1; clone_size: NA; j_call: TRBJ1-4; v_call: TRBV5-6
cdr3_aa: CASRVMGYQETQYF; cdr3_nt: TGCGCCAGCAGAGTTATGGGGTACCAAGAGACCCAGTACTTC; d_call: NA; clone_size: NA; j_call: TRBJ2-5; v_call: TRBV5-1
cdr3_aa: CATSITGPSGGSPLHF; cdr3_nt: TGTGCCACCAGCATCACTGGGCCCTCTGGGGGTTCACCCCTCCACTTT; d_call: NA; clone_size: once; j_call: TRBJ1-6; v_call: TRBV15
cdr3_aa: CAINARGDRVMNTEAFF; cdr3_nt: TGTGCCATCAATGCCCGTGGGGACAGGGTTATGAACACTGAAGCTTTCTTT; d_call: TRBD1; clone_size: NA; j_call: TRBJ1-1; v_call: TRBV10-3
cdr3_aa: CASSLGGLGQGLSPLHF; cdr3_nt: TGTGCCAGCAGCTTGGGCGGCTTGGGGCAGGGACTTTCACCCCTCCACTTT; d_call: NA; clone_size: NA; j_call: TRBJ1-6; v_call: TRBV5-4
cdr3_aa: CASSLVRADHEQYF; cdr3_nt: TGTGCCAGCAGCTTAGTCCGGGCAGACCACGAGCAGTACTTC; d_call: NA; clone_size: NA; j_call: TRBJ2-7; v_call: TRBV7-9
cdr3_aa: CASSTTGSETQYF; cdr3_nt: TGCGCCAGCAGCACCACAGGGTCAGAGACCCAGTACTTC; d_call: NA; clone_size: NA; j_call: TRBJ2-5; v_call: TRBV10-1
cdr3_aa: CASSPSQGSWETQYF; cdr3_nt: TGTGCCAGTAGCCCTTCACAGGGATCATGGGAGACCCAGTACTTC; d_call: NA; clone_size: NA; j_call: TRBJ2-5; v_call: TRBV19
cdr3_aa: CAISKDPAGRSLLAQETQYF; cdr3_nt: TGTGCCATCAGCAAGGATCCCGCGGGACGTTCTCTACTAGCCCAAGAGACCCAGTACTTC; d_call: NA; clone_size: NA; j_call: TRBJ2-5; v_call: TRBV10-3
cdr3_aa: CASRTIRGQRNSPLHF; cdr3_nt: TGTGCCAGCAGGACAATCAGGGGGCAGCGAAATTCACCCCTCCACTTT; d_call: TRBD1; clone_size: NA; j_call: TRBJ1-6; v_call: TRBV7-2
cdr3_aa: CAKHEGLAPYEQYF; cdr3_nt: TGTGCCAAACACGAGGGACTAGCGCCCTACGAGCAGTACTTC; d_call: TRBD2; clone_size: NA; j_call: TRBJ2-7; v_call: TRBV6-5
cdr3_aa: CASSPRGGSGELFF; cdr3_nt: TGCGCCAGCAGCCCAAGGGGGGGATCCGGGGAGCTGTTTTTT; d_call: NA; clone_size: NA; j_call: TRBJ2-2; v_call: TRBV5-1
cdr3_aa: CASRQGASREKLFF; cdr3_nt: TGTGCCAGCAGGCAGGGGGCGAGTAGGGAAAAACTGTTTTTT; d_call: TRBD1; clone_size: NA; j_call: TRBJ1-4; v_call: TRBV6-5
cdr3_aa: CASSLRALGDYGYTF; cdr3_nt: TGTGCCAGTAGTCTCCGGGCCCTGGGTGACTATGGCTACACCTTC; d_call: NA; clone_size: NA; j_call: TRBJ1-2; v_call: TRBV19
cdr3_aa: CASSLVGVSTDTQYF; cdr3_nt: TGTGCCAGCAGCTTGGTGGGGGTTAGCACAGATACGCAGTATTTT; d_call: NA; clone_size: NA; j_call: TRBJ2-3; v_call: TRBV5-4
cdr3_aa: CASSPRRDRVSPPFF; cdr3_nt: TGTGCCAGTAGCCCTCGGCGGGACAGGGTATCACCCCCCTTCTTC; d_call: TRBD1; clone_size: NA; j_call: TRBJ2-1; v_call: TRBV19